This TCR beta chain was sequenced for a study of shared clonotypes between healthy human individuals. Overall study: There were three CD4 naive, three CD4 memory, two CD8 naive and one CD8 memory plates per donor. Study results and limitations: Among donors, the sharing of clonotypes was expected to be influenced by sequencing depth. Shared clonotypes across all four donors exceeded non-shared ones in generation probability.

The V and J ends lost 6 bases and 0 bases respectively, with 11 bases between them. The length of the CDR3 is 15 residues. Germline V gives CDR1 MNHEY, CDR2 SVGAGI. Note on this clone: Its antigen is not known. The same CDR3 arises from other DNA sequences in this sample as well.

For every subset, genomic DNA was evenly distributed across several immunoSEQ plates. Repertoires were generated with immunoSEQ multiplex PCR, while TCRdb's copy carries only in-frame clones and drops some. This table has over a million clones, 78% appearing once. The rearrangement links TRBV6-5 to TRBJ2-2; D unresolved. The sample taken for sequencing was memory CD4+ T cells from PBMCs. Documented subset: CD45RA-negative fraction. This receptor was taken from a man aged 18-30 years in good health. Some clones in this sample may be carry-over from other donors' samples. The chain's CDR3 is CASRTTGANTGELFF. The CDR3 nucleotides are TGTGCCAGCAGGACAACCGGTGCGAACACCGGGGAGCTGTTTTTT.